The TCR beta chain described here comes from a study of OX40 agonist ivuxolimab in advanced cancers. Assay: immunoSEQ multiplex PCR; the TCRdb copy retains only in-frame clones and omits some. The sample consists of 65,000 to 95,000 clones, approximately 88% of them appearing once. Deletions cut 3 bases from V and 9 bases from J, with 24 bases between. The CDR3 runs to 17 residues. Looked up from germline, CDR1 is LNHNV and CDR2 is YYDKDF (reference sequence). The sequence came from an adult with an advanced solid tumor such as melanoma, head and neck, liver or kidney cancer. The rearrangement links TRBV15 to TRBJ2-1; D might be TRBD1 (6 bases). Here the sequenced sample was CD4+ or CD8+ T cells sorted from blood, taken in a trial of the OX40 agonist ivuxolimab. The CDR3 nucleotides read TGTGCCACCAGCAGGGGAGTGTTGTGGGGGCCGGGCGGTGAGCAGTTCTTC. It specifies CATSRGVLWGPGGEQFF.